This passage covers 24 T cell receptor beta chains from one sample sequenced in a study of T cell responses to AZD1222 COVID-19 vaccine. Assay: immunoSEQ multiplex PCR; the TCRdb copy retains only in-frame clones and omits some. The sample lists about 120,000 clones; roughly 84% were seen once. This specimen was peripheral blood, taken on day 0 of AZD1222 vaccination. The source is an adult in good health.

The chain couples TRBV10-1 to TRBJ2-1; 10 nucleotides line up with TRBD2. This CDR3 is built from 14 residues. The V segment lost 6 bases and the J segment 4 bases; nucleotides outside the gene matches: 3. CDR1 and CDR2 (germline): WNHNN, SYGVQD (reference sequence). Here the CDR3 reads CASSRTSGYNEQFF. Written as DNA, the CDR3 is TGCGCCAGCAGCCGGACTAGCGGATACAATGAGCAGTTCTTC.

The V and J genes are TRBV4-1 and TRBJ2-7; D perhaps matches TRBD2 (5 bases). V was clipped by 2 bases and J by 3 bases, with 11 bases between them. Germline assignment: CDR1 MGHRA and CDR2 YSYEKL. The CDR3 totals 14 residues. CDR3 coding DNA: TGCGCCAGCAGCCAATCGGACTTAAACTACGAGCAGTACTTC. This codes for CASSQSDLNYEQYF.

This rearrangement joins TRBV7-9 to TRBJ2-2; no firm D call. Germline V gene data show CDR1 as SEHNR and CDR2 as FQNEAQ (reference sequence). V shed 5 bases and J shed 6 bases, with 7 bases lying between them. The CDR3 has 12 amino acids. In DNA, the CDR3 is TGTGCCAGCAGCCCTATAGCCGGGGAGCTGTTTTTT. The encoded protein is CASSPIAGELFF.

The chain carries TRBV6-5 and TRBJ1-1; tentatively, D is TRBD1 (5 bases). Trimming took 6 bases from V and 7 from J, leaving 12 bases between them. Germline CDR1 MNHEY, CDR2 SVGAGI. This CDR3 has 12 residues. The CDR3 sequence is CASSPGTGEAFF. The CDR3 DNA reads TGTGCCAGCAGCCCCGGGACGGGTGAAGCTTTCTTT.

The gene calls are TRBV7-9 and TRBJ1-3, with TRBD1 matching over 10 bases. Trimming removed 5 bases from V and 7 bases from J; junction bases left unmatched: 5. Germline V gives CDR1 SEHNR, CDR2 FQNEAQ (reference sequence). This CDR3 is built from 14 residues. The chain's CDR3 is CASSKGQGVNTIYF. The CDR3 region has the DNA TGTGCCAGCAGCAAAGGACAGGGGGTGAACACCATATATTTT. Full variable domain (outside the CDR3, taken from reference TRBV7-9 and TRBJ1-3): DTGVSQNPRHKITKRGQNVTFRCDPISEHNRLYWYRQTLGQGPEFLTYFQNEAQLEKSRLLSDRFSAERPKGSFSTLEIQRTEQGDSAMYLCASSKGQGVNTIYFGEGSWLTVV.

The CDR3 sequence is CASSPRADYGYTF. CDR3 nucleotides: TGTGCCAGCAGCCCCCGGGCCGACTATGGCTACACCTTC. The rearrangement uses TRBV3-1 (or the pseudogene TRBV3-2) and TRBJ1-2; D is uncertain. Trimming cost V 4 bases and J 3 bases, with 9 bases left between them. The CDR3 is 13 amino acids. Germline V gives CDR1 LGHDT, CDR2 YNNKEL (reference sequence).

This chain connects TRBV6-4 to TRBJ2-6, with 12 bases that match TRBD2. CDR3 length: 18 residues. The V segment lost 10 bases and the J segment 3 bases; nucleotides outside the gene matches: 13. From germline, CDR1 is MRHNA and CDR2 SNTAGT. CDR3 in DNA: TGTGCCACCAAAATTGTGACTAGCGGGAGTTGTGGGGCCAACGTCCTGACTTTC. Its protein is CATKIVTSGSCGANVLTF.

The chain employs TRBV19 and TRBJ2-7, with no clear D. Per the germline V gene, CDR1 is LNHDA and CDR2 is SQIVND (reference sequence). Trimming left V 3 bases short and J 5 bases short, with 17 bases between. The CDR3 has 15 residues. The CDR3 region has the DNA TGTGCCAGTAGTATTAGGGCAGAACTAAGGCACGAGCAGTACTTC. Translating gives CASSIRAELRHEQYF.

The rearrangement links TRBV27 to TRBJ2-7; perhaps D is TRBD1 or TRBD2 (5 bases each). V lost 6 bases and J lost 4, with 13 bases in between. The germline CDR1 and CDR2 sequences are MNHEY and SMNVEV (reference sequence). The CDR3 consists of 13 residues. This CDR3 reads CASSPGTAYEQYF. The CDR3 DNA is TGTGCCAGCAGCCCCGGGACGGCTTACGAGCAGTACTTC.

This sequence joins TRBV18 and TRBJ2-7, with 8 bases fitting TRBD1. The CDR3 consists of 14 residues. Germline CDR1 is KGHSH and CDR2 is LQKENI. With 4 bases clipped from V and 6 bases from J, the junction kept 8 bases outside the gene matches. CDR3 sequence (DNA): TGTGCCAGCTCACAGAGGACAGGGACGGGCGAGCAGTACTTC. Protein: CASSQRTGTGEQYF. Full variable domain (missing parts from reference TRBV18 and TRBJ2-7): NAGVMQNPRHLVRRRGQEARLRCSPMKGHSHVYWYRQLPEEGLKFMVYLQKENIIDESGMPKERFSAEFPKEGPSILRIQQVVRGDSAAYFCASSQRTGTGEQYFGPGTRLTVT.

This chain joins TRBV5-4 and TRBJ1-2; the D gene is possibly TRBD1 (6 bases). The CDR3 length is 14 residues. Trimming removed 4 bases from V and 2 bases from J, with 12 bases in between. Germline CDR1 reads SGHNT; CDR2 reads YYREEE (reference sequence). CDR3 DNA: TGTGCCAGCAGCCAACGGACAGAAAACTATGGCTACACCTTC. Translated: CASSQRTENYGYTF.

V is TRBV6-5 and J is TRBJ1-2; 9 bases fit TRBD1. The ends lost 6 bases at V and 6 bases at J; junction bases unmatched: 5. Germline-derived CDR1 and CDR2 are MNHEY and SVGAGI. CDR3 length equals 13 residues. As DNA, the CDR3 is TGTGCCAGCAGCCTACAGGGGGCCAATGGCTACACCTTC. The encoded protein is CASSLQGANGYTF.

The chain couples TRBV18 to TRBJ2-7; TRBD2 is a possible D gene (6 bases). Deletions cut 2 bases from V and 4 bases from J, with 15 bases between. Germline CDR1 reads KGHSH; CDR2 reads LQKENI. This CDR3 is 15 amino acids long. The CDR3 bases are TGTGCCAGCTCACCATCCCGGGAGCCCTCTTACGAGCAGTACTTC. Residues: CASSPSREPSYEQYF.

This chain joins TRBV5-4 and TRBJ2-7; 8 bases are a match to TRBD1. Per the germline V gene, CDR1 is SGHNT and CDR2 is YYREEE (reference sequence). This CDR3 comprises 15 residues. Trimming cost V 3 bases and J 0 bases; bases outside gene matches: 5. CDR3 bases: TGTGCCAGCAGCTATTGGACAGGGCCCTCCTACGAGCAGTACTTC. As protein: CASSYWTGPSYEQYF.

The chain recombines TRBV19 with TRBJ2-3; 10 bases are a match to TRBD1. The CDR3 loop spans 17 amino acids. J was trimmed by 2 bases and V by 2 bases; bases with no gene match: 7. CDR1 LNHDA and CDR2 SQIVND come from the germline V gene (reference sequence). The CDR3 DNA reads TGTGCCAGTAGTATACCCATGGACAGGGGGGCCACAGATACGCAGTATTTT. This codes for CASSIPMDRGATDTQYF.

The chain has TRBV7-2 and TRBJ2-5; D ambiguous. V dropped 1 base and J dropped 3 bases, with 12 bases sitting between them. In germline, CDR1 is SGHTA, CDR2 FQGNSA. CDR3 size: 15 residues. The DNA of the CDR3 is TGTGCCAGCAGCTTAGTCTTGGTTGGGGAAGAGACCCAGTACTTC. Protein: CASSLVLVGEETQYF.

The chain combines TRBV19 with TRBJ1-3; TRBD1 is a possible D gene (6 bases). This CDR3 comprises 16 residues. The germline V gene has CDR1 LNHDA and CDR2 SQIVND (reference sequence). V was clipped by 7 bases and J by 4 bases, with 20 bases between them. The CDR3 DNA reads as TGTGCCAGTATTGAATCCAGGGGTCGTGCGGGAAACACCATATATTTT. Its translation: CASIESRGRAGNTIYF.

This chain joins TRBV30 and TRBJ2-7; 9 bases map to TRBD1. The junction had 9 bases not matched to a gene; V was cut back by 3 bases and J by 0 bases. CDR3 size: 16 residues. CDR1 GTSNPN and CDR2 SVGIG come from the germline V gene (reference sequence). The CDR3 DNA follows: TGTGCCTGGAGGGGTCGGGGACAGGGATTCTCCTACGAGCAGTACTTC. Protein: CAWRGRGQGFSYEQYF.

The chain is built from TRBV5-4 and TRBJ2-5, with 8 bases aligning to TRBD2. J gave up 3 bases and V 0 bases, and 4 bases lay outside the gene matches. The CDR3 consists of 15 residues. Germline V gene sequence: CDR1 SGHNT, CDR2 YYREEE (reference sequence). In nucleotides, the CDR3 is TGTGCCAGCAGCTTGGATCCGGGGGGGAAAGAGACCCAGTACTTC. This gives the protein CASSLDPGGKETQYF.

The chain employs TRBV11-3 and TRBJ2-7; 9 bases match TRBD1. J was trimmed by 5 bases and V by 3 bases; bases with no gene match: 8. Germline V gene lookup returns CDR1 SGHNT and CDR2 YENEEA. The CDR3 spans 15 residues. CDR3 sequence: CASSFWGQGRDEQYF. CDR3 nucleotides: TGTGCCAGCAGCTTTTGGGGACAGGGTCGGGACGAGCAGTACTTC.

A word on this clone: A read error may produce the germline difference seen at one junction end. The chain carries TRBV7-2 and TRBJ2-2; possible D gene TRBD2, 6 bases. The V gene's germline CDR1 is SGHTA and CDR2 FQGNSA. This CDR3 is 15 amino acids long. CDR3 loop: CASSRGTSNTGELFF. CDR3 in DNA: TGTGCCAGCAGCCGGGGGACTTCGAACACCGGGGAACTGTTTTTT.

The chain couples TRBV25-1 to TRBJ1-1, with 9 bases that match TRBD1. This CDR3 comprises 12 residues. In germline, CDR1 is MGHDK, CDR2 SYGVNS. Trimming took 8 bases from V and 11 from J; bases not matched to a gene: 9. CDR3 amino acids: CASCAGQGRAFF. DNA of the CDR3: TGTGCCAGCTGCGCGGGACAGGGCCGGGCTTTCTTT.

This CDR3 reads CASSQDDRGFSYEQYF. As DNA, the CDR3 is TGCGCCAGCAGCCAAGATGACAGGGGGTTTTCCTACGAGCAGTACTTC. V usage is TRBV4-3 and J usage is TRBJ2-7; the match to TRBD1 covers 9 bases. Trimming at V came to 0 bases and at J to 1 base, leaving 4 bases not matched to a gene. Germline V CDR1 and CDR2: LGHNA, YSLEER. The CDR3 consists of 16 residues.

The chain carries TRBV6-1 and TRBJ1-1; no clear D gene. Germline V gene lookup returns CDR1 MNHNS and CDR2 SASEGT. CDR3 length: 15 residues. The V end lost 3 bases, the J end lost 3 bases, and 14 bases lay between the germline ends. CDR3 DNA: TGTGCCAGCAGTGATTTCCTCCGGTCAGACACTGAAGCTTTCTTT. Protein: CASSDFLRSDTEAFF.